Sequencing of this T cell receptor (beta chain) was carried out in a study of blood T cell repertoires in COVID-19. Study-wide context: In each case, the material was cDNA or gDNA derived from T cells, B-cell-depleted T cells, or PBMCs.

The V gene's germline CDR1 is SGHRS and CDR2 YFSETQ. V lost 4 bases to trimming and J lost 7 bases; unmatched junction nucleotides: 6. The CDR3 sequence is 14 residues long. TCRdb's table, derived via immunoSEQ multiplex PCR, lists solely in-frame clones and lacks some. The data show some 180,000 clones, less than 90% seen once. The rearrangement links TRBV5-1 to TRBJ2-2; 8 nucleotides line up with TRBD2. The sequenced material came from PBMCs or T cells enriched from blood (not recorded which). The clonotype comes from a woman in her twenties or thirties who had been exposed to COVID-19. CDR3 in amino acids: CASSEGLEVGELFF. Here the CDR3 DNA reads TGCGCCAGCAGCGAGGGACTAGAGGTCGGGGAGCTGTTTTTT.